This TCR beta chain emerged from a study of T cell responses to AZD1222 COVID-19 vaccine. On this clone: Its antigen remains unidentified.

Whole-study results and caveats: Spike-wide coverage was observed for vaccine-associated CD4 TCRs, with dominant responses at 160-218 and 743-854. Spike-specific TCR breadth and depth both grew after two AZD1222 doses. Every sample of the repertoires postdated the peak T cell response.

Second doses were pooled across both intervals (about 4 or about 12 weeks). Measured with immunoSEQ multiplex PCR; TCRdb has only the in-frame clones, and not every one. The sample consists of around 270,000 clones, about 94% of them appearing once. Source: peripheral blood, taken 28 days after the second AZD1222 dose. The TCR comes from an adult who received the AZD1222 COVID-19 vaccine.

CDR3 DNA sequence: TGTGCCAGCAGCTTGGAGGTGGGGGAGGCTGGAAACACCATATATTTT. Its translation is CASSLEVGEAGNTIYF. This chain joins TRBV5-5 and TRBJ1-3; the D gene is possibly TRBD1 (5 bases). The V end was cut by 0 bases, the J end by 2 bases, with 12 bases between. The CDR3 runs to 16 residues. Looked up from germline, CDR1 is SGHKS and CDR2 is YYEKEE (reference sequence). The variable domain in full, with the rest retrieved from reference TRBV5-5 and TRBJ1-3, is DAGVTQSPTHLIKTRGQQVTLRCSPISGHKSVSWYQQVLGQGPQFIFQYYEKEERGRGNFPDRFSARQFPNYSSELNVNALLLGDSALYLCASSLEVGEAGNTIYFGEGSWLTVV.